Detailed here is one TCR beta chain. Its antigen is undetermined. This sample is part of a study of monozygotic twins with inflammatory bowel disease. The team made cDNA by running eight separate reactions for each sample. Added by template switching were UMIs that each held a 6-nucleotide sample barcode. Reanalyzing the 5' RACE reads, TCRdb keeps one entry per CDR3 protein, without DNA. This repertoire comprises 310,000 or so distinct CDR3 sequences; its ten largest clones make up roughly 2%. Study findings and constraints: Results did not support any single strong IBD-associated signal or clonotype.

The CDR3 has 15 residues. CDR1 is DFQATT and CDR2 is SNEGSKA in the germline V gene (reference sequence). Sequencing was done on a sample of blood. The clonotype was recovered from a human donor with ulcerative colitis or Crohn's disease, or a healthy co-twin of an affected twin (not recorded which). This chain links TRBV20-1 with TRBJ2-7; lacking DNA, the TRBD2 call made by TCRdb goes unchecked. CDR3 loop: CSARDSGRASYEQYF.